The clone carrying this T cell receptor (beta chain) was seen repeatedly, ten times or more. This specimen comes from a study of molecular identifiers for immune sequencing clone quantification. The CDR3 is 15 amino acids. V trimming: 7 bases; J trimming: 3 bases; junction bases outside the gene matches: 9. Germline V gene lookup returns CDR1 SNHLY and CDR2 FYNNEI. Via MiXCR, TCRdb re-called the PCR reads, giving one row per CDR3 protein. The data show about 640,000 distinct CDR3 sequences, nearly 20% seen once. The rearrangement joins TRBV2 to TRBJ2-7; TRBD2 matches at 10 bases. Sequenced sample: naive CD8+ T cells from blood, with Jurkat cell RNA spiked in. Subset described: FACS-sorted CD8+CD4-CCR7+CD45RA+ naive T cells. This TCR came from a human donor in good health. Some libraries in this study had Jurkat cell RNA spiked in. The CDR3 region is CASIDWASGGYEQYF. The CDR3 region has the DNA TGTGCCAGCATCGACTGGGCTAGCGGGGGCTACGAGCAGTACTTC.